This T cell receptor (beta chain) was recorded in a study of OX40 agonist ivuxolimab in advanced cancers. Study-level background: Patients took ivuxolimab, an agonistic anti-OX40 (CD134) antibody. Study-level points and caveats: Expanded clones belonging to CD8+ T cells outnumbered, on average, those of CD4+. Certain nonresponders additionally had low normalized T-cell clonal expansion. The specificity for antigen of the expanded peripheral T cells was not determined.

Produced via immunoSEQ multiplex PCR; TCRdb's table is partial and in-frame only. In the table there are 51,000 or so clones, 79% of which are singletons. Germline-derived CDR1 and CDR2 are SGHRS and YFSETQ. CDR3 length equals 16 residues. V shed 7 bases, J shed 7 bases, and the junction held 16 bases outside the gene matches. Regarding this clone: Its antigen is currently unknown.

This rearrangement joins TRBV5-1 to TRBJ2-1; 8 nucleotides align to TRBD1. The source was CD4+ or CD8+ T cells sorted from blood, collected in a trial of the OX40 agonist ivuxolimab. The sequence was obtained from an adult with an advanced solid tumor such as melanoma, head and neck, liver or kidney cancer. CDR3 region: CASYGGGARGLNEQFF. CDR3 nucleotide sequence: TGCGCCAGCTATGGAGGAGGGGCCAGGGGGCTTAATGAGCAGTTCTTC.